These T cell receptor beta chains were read from a single sample in a study of shared clonotypes between healthy human individuals. The assay was immunoSEQ multiplex PCR, and TCRdb's table has in-frame clones only and misses some. The sample has under 1,100,000 clones; around 74% are singletons. Input material: memory CD4+ T cells sorted from blood. The receptors stem from a young man in good health. The conserved cysteine and the conserved F or W are not part of the CDR3 here.

TRBV11-2	ASSLPRGALENSPLH
TRBV5-1	ASSSGLAGDYEQY
TRBV19	ASSIVGTNYGYT
TRBV19	ASSIDAGGSGNTIY
TRBV5-1	ASSRGSVGNEQF
TRBV7-9	ASSLGQGKTYEQY
TRBV6-5	ASSYATSGTGDGYT
TRBV7-8	ASSLVTTNYGYT
TRBV6-6	ASIGRTSAYNEQF
TRBV5-6	ASSPTSGHTGELF
TRBV19	ASSTSRTGAYEQY
TRBV2	ASSYTGDSYGYT
TRBV11-2	ASSLDGPNTEAF
TRBV29-1	SAGDISMVGTEAF
TRBV14	ASSQARHYGYT
TRBV19	ASDLGGNQPQH
TRBV27	ASSPDGRSEKLF
TRBV4-1	ASSQALQREQY
TRBV5-1	ASSTDRAYNEQF
TRBV30	AWSIGAWDTIY
TRBV28	ASSPFWGNTGELF
TRBV2	ASSVDAYNEQF
TRBV5-1	ASSRRTGRNTEAF
TRBV30	AWSLNADTQY
TRBV5-4	ASSLDISGANVLT
TRBV25-1	ASSDHGAGGNTIY
TRBV7-6	ASSLQVEAF
TRBV11-3	ASSLEPSGQGGEQY
TRBV13	ASSLRGSRYEQY
TRBV27	ASLSRGGGADEQF
TRBV29-1	SVKSTGNEQF
TRBV4-1	ASSQQTNEQF
TRBV10-3	AISEGGNEQF
TRBV18	ASSPRGGTDTQY
TRBV5-6	ASSLGQGREQRYGYT
TRBV5-1	ASNQGVGGGADTQY
TRBV5-4	ASSLGGFNQPQH
TRBV9	ASSGQGTYNSPLH
TRBV27	ASSLKRGGLNEQF
TRBV7-2	ASSLALRGSSYNEQF
TRBV7-3	ASRLQGNSPLH
TRBV10-2	ASRGTSGSNEQF
TRBV6-5	ASSRRTGLNTIY
TRBV7-3	ASSLSQGAYNEQF
TRBV6-1	ASKIQLNTEAF